The rows below give T cell receptor beta chains drawn from one sample of a study of blood T cell repertoires in COVID-19. Data came from immunoSEQ multiplex PCR; TCRdb stores just in-frame clones and leaves some out. The sample contains 36,000 or so clones, 90% of which appear only once. Sample: peripheral blood. The receptor source for this set is a human donor in a cohort sampled during active COVID-19. CDR3s include the opening cysteine and the closing phenylalanine or tryptophan. D genes are given only for firm matches. Size is stated for part of the rows, as once, few or many counts, or as a class when the clone is expanded.

>TRBJ1-2|14|TRBV6-2/TRBV6-3|NA|NA
CASSIQGVSGRYTF
TGTGCCAGCAGTATTCAAGGGGTGTCCGGCCGCTACACCTTC
>TRBJ1-2|14|TRBV3-1/TRBV3-2|TRBD1|NA
CASSQGRGRYGYTF
TGTGCCAGCAGCCAAGGGAGGGGGCGCTATGGCTACACCTTC
>TRBJ1-5|14|TRBV28|NA|NA
CASRSADSNQPQHF
TGTGCCAGCAGGTCTGCGGATAGCAATCAGCCCCAGCATTTT
>TRBJ2-7|16|TRBV3-1/TRBV3-2|TRBD2|NA
CARSQGWAGDGYEQYF
TGTGCCCGCAGCCAAGGGTGGGCGGGAGACGGGTACGAGCAGTACTTC
>TRBJ2-3|11|TRBV12-3/TRBV12-4|NA|NA
CASTRAQTQYF
TGTGCCAGCACCCGTGCCCAGACGCAGTATTTT
>TRBJ2-3|15|TRBV29-1|TRBD1|once
CSVEIPGQGPYTQYF
TGCAGCGTTGAAATTCCGGGACAGGGGCCATATACGCAGTATTTT
>TRBJ2-5|15|TRBV18|TRBD1|NA
CASSQQTGGWETQYF
TGTGCCAGCTCTCAACAGACAGGGGGCTGGGAGACCCAGTACTTC
>TRBJ2-5|14|TRBV9|TRBD1|NA
CASSGTGYLETQYF
TGTGCCAGCAGCGGGACAGGCTATCTGGAGACCCAGTACTTC
>TRBJ2-7|16|TRBV5-1|TRBD2|NA
CASSLGGTSGSYEQYF
TGCGCCAGCAGCTTGGGGGGGACTAGCGGCTCCTACGAGCAGTACTTC
>TRBJ1-1|12|TRBV18|NA|NA
CASSPTAGEAFF
TGTGCCAGCTCACCTACCGCAGGGGAAGCTTTCTTT
>TRBJ1-5|15|TRBV30|NA|once
CAWSEAGTLNQPQHF
TGTGCCTGGAGTGAAGCCGGGACTCTCAATCAGCCCCAGCATTTT
>TRBJ2-5|18|TRBV7-6|TRBD2|NA
CASSSILAGGSLQETQYF
TGTGCCAGCAGTTCAATTCTAGCGGGAGGAAGCCTCCAAGAGACCCAGTACTTC
>TRBJ1-3|13|TRBV18|NA|NA
CVSSIQGFDTIYF
TGTGTCAGCTCGATACAGGGATTTGACACCATATATTTT
>TRBJ1-2|16|TRBV6-5|TRBD1|NA
CASSLYKTGGAYGYTF
TGTGCCAGCAGTTTATATAAGACAGGGGGCGCCTACGGCTACACCTTC
>TRBJ1-1|15|TRBV5-1|NA|NA
CASSFLGQGTSEAFF
TGCGCCAGCAGCTTTTTGGGTCAGGGGACCTCTGAAGCTTTCTTT
>TRBJ2-1|15|TRBV9|TRBD2|NA
CASSSGLAGYNEQFF
TGTGCCAGCAGCTCTGGACTAGCGGGTTATAATGAGCAGTTCTTC
>TRBJ2-7|15|TRBV5-5|TRBD1|NA
CASSSRQGGIYEQYF
TGTGCCAGCAGCTCCCGACAGGGTGGCATCTACGAGCAGTACTTC
>TRBJ2-1|14|TRBV5-1|TRBD1|NA
CASSGGQGALEQFF
TGCGCCAGCAGCGGAGGACAGGGGGCCCTTGAGCAGTTCTTC
>TRBJ2-7|14|TRBV5-1|TRBD1|NA
CASSTSGQSHEQYF
TGCGCCAGCAGCACCTCGGGACAGTCCCACGAGCAGTACTTC
>TRBJ2-2|15|TRBV7-2|TRBD1|NA
CASMDRGENTGELFF
TGTGCCAGCATGGACAGGGGTGAGAACACCGGGGAGCTGTTTTTT
>TRBJ2-1|13|TRBV7-2|NA|NA
CASSKQGLNEQFF
TGTGCCAGCTCCAAGCAGGGGCTCAATGAGCAGTTCTTC
>TRBJ1-3|14|TRBV30|NA|NA
CARQGGLSGNTIYF
TGTGCCCGCCAAGGAGGGCTCTCTGGAAACACCATATATTTT
>TRBJ2-1|15|TRBV5-4|NA|NA
CASSSSSSSYNEQFF
TGTGCCAGCAGCTCTTCTAGCTCTTCCTACAATGAGCAGTTCTTC
>TRBJ1-5|17|TRBV28|TRBD1|once
CASSPPGQGNRNQPQHF
TGTGCCAGCAGTCCGCCTGGACAGGGAAATCGCAATCAGCCCCAGCATTTT
>TRBJ2-3|16|TRBV9|NA|NA
CASSVATASSTDTQYF
TGTGCCAGCAGCGTAGCCACAGCCTCTAGCACAGATACGCAGTATTTT
>TRBJ2-3|18|TRBV19|NA|NA
CASSIKLSPSGSTDTQYF
TGTGCCAGTAGTATCAAGCTATCACCGAGCGGGAGCACAGATACGCAGTATTTT
>TRBJ2-6|15|TRBV10-1|NA|NA
CASRGQLFGANVLTF
TGCGCCAGCAGGGGACAACTCTTTGGGGCCAACGTCCTGACTTTC
>TRBJ2-1|15|TRBV28|TRBD1|NA
CASSSRDRAYNEQFF
TGTGCCAGCAGTTCCCGGGACAGGGCGTACAATGAGCAGTTCTTC
>TRBJ1-4|14|TRBV3-1/TRBV3-2|NA|NA
CASSLFSSGEKLFF
TGTGCCAGCAGCCTCTTTTCGTCGGGTGAAAAACTGTTTTTT
>TRBJ1-5|16|TRBV6-6|TRBD1|once
CASSPRTGDSNQPQHF
TGTGCCAGCAGCCCCAGGACAGGGGATAGCAATCAGCCCCAGCATTTT
>TRBJ1-1|13|TRBV12-2|NA|NA
CASRCGTFPGAFF
TGTGCAAGTCGATGCGGGACCTTCCCGGGGGCTTTCTTT
>TRBJ1-3|14|TRBV7-9|NA|few
CASSLAGVRNTIYF
TGTGCCAGCAGCTTAGCAGGGGTGCGAAACACCATATATTTT
>TRBJ2-7|11|TRBV2|TRBD1|NA
CASSGQGNVYF
TGTGCCAGCAGTGGACAGGGGAATGTGTACTTC
>TRBJ2-7|13|TRBV10-2|TRBD1|few
CASSEQGNYEQYF
TGCGCCAGCAGCGAACAGGGGAACTACGAGCAGTACTTC
>TRBJ2-2|15|TRBV5-4|TRBD1|NA
CASSSGTGVAGELFF
TGTGCCAGCAGCTCCGGGACAGGGGTTGCCGGGGAGCTGTTTTTT
>TRBJ1-1|13|TRBV12-3/TRBV12-4|TRBD1|NA
CASSLNRDSEAFF
TGTGCCAGCAGTTTAAATCGGGACAGTGAAGCTTTCTTT
>TRBJ2-3|16|TRBV9|TRBD1|NA
CASSVSRQGGTDTQYF
TGTGCCAGCAGCGTAAGCAGACAGGGGGGCACAGATACGCAGTATTTT
>TRBJ2-4|17|TRBV25-1|TRBD1|NA
CASSEDGTGVAKNIQYF
TGTGCCAGCAGTGAAGACGGGACAGGGGTGGCCAAAAACATTCAGTACTTC
>TRBJ2-3|15|TRBV7-8|NA|NA
CASSYPAGSTDTQYF
TGTGCCAGCAGCTACCCGGCGGGAAGCACAGATACGCAGTATTTT